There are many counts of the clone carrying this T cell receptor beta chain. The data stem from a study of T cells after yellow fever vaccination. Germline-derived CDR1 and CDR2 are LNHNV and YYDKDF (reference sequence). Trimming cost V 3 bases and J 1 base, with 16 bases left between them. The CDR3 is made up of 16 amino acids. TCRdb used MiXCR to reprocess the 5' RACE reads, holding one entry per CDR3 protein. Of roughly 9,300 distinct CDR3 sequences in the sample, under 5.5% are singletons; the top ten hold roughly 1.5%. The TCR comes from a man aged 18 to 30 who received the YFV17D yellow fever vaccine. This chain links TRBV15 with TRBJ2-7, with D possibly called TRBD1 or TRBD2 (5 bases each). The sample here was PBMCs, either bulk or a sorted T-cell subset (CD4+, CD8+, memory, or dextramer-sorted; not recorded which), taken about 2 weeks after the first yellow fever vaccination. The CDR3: CATSRGMGVRSYEQYF. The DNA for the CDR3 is TGTGCCACCAGCAGGGGGATGGGGGTCAGATCCTACGAGCAGTACTTC.